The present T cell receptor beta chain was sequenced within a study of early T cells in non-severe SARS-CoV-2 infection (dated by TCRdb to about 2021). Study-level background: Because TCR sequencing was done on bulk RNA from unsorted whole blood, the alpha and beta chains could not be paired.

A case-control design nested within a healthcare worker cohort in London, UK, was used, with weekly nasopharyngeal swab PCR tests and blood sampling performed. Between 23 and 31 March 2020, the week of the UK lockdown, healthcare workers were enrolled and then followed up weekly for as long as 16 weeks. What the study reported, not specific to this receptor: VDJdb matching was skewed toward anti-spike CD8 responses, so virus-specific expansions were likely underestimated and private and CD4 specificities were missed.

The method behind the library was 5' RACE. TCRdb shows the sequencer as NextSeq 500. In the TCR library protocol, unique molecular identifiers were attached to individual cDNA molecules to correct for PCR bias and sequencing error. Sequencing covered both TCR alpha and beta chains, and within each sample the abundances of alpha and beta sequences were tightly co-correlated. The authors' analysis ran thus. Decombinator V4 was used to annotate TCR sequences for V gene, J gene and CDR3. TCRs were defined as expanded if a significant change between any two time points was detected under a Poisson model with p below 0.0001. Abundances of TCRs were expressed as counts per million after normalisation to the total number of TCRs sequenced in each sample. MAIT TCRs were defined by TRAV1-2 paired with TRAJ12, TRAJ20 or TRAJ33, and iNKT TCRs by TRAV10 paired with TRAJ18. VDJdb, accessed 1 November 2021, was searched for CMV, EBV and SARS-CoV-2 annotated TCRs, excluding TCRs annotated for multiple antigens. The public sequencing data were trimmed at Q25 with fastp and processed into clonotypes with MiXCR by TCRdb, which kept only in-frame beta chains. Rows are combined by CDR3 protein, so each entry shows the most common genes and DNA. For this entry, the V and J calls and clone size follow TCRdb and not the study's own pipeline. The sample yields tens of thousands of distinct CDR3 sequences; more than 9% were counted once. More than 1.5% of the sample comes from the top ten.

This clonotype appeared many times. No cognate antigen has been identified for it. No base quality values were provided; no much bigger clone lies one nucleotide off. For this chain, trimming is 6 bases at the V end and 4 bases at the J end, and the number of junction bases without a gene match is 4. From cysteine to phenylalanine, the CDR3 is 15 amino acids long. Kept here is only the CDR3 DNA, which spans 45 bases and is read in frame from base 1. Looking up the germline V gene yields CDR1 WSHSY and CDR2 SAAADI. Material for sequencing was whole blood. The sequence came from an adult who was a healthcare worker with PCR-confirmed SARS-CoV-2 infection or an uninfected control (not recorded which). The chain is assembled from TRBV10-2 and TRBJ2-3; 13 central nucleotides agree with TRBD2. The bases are TGCGCCAGCAGGCTCGGGACTAGCGGGGCAGATACGCAGTATTTT. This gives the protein CASRLGTSGADTQYF.